A single T cell receptor (beta chain) is shown here with its context. During active infection, Seattle patients enrolled and were then monitored through disease. These data are taken from a study of blood T cell repertoires in COVID-19. At the level of the study: Both acute and convalescent COVID-19 samples were obtained from the United States, Italy and Spain. Sample material is recorded as cDNA or gDNA derived from T cells, B-cell-depleted T cells, or PBMCs.

Source study methods: Nucleated cell number was recorded as an estimate derived from reference gene primer amplification. Sequencing used immunoSEQ multiplex PCR; TCRdb keeps in-frame clones, though not all of them. For V, J and clone size, that table is used; D and trimming come from the DNA. This table has some 170,000 clones, approximately 80% appearing once. With 5 bases clipped from V and 4 bases from J, the junction kept 5 bases outside the gene matches. This CDR3 has 15 residues. Germline lookup yields CDR1 MNHEY and CDR2 SVGAGI. This receptor was obtained from a woman aged 40 to 50 with COVID-19, enrolled during active disease. The genes are TRBV6-5 and TRBJ2-5; TRBD2 matches 12 bases. Sequencing was performed on peripheral blood. The CDR3 loop reads CASSPLAGGPETQYF. CDR3 in DNA: TGTGCCAGCAGTCCCCTAGCGGGGGGGCCAGAGACCCAGTACTTC.